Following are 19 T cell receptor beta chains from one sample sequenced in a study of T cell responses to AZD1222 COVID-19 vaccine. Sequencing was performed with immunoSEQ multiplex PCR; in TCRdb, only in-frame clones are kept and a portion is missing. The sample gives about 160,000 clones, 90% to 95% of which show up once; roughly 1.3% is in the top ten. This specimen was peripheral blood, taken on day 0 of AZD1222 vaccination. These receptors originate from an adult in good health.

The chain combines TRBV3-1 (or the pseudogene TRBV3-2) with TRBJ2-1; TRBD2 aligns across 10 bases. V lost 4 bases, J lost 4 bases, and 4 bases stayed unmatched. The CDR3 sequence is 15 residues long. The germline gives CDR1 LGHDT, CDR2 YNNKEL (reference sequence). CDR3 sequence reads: CASSPTSGPYNEQFF. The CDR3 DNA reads TGTGCCAGCAGCCCGACTAGCGGGCCTTACAATGAGCAGTTCTTC.

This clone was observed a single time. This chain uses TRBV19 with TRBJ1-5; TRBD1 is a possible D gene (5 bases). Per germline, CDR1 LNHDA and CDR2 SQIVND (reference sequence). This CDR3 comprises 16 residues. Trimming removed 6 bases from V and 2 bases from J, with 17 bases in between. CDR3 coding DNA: TGTGCCAGTAGACCCTCCAGGGTGGATGGCAATCAGCCCCAGCATTTT. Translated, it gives CASRPSRVDGNQPQHF.

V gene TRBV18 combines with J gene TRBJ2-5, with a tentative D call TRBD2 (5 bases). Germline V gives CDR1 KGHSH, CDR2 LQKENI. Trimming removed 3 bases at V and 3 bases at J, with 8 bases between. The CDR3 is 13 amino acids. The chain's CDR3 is CASSPSREETQYF. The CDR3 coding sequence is TGTGCCAGCTCACCTTCGAGGGAAGAGACCCAGTACTTC.

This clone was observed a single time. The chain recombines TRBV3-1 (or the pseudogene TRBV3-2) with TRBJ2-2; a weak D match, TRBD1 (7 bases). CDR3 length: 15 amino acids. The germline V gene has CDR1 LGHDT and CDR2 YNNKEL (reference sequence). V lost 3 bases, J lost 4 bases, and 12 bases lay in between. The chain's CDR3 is CASSQAQGGTGELFF. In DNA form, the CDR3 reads TGTGCCAGCAGCCAGGCCCAGGGGGGCACCGGGGAGCTGTTTTTT.

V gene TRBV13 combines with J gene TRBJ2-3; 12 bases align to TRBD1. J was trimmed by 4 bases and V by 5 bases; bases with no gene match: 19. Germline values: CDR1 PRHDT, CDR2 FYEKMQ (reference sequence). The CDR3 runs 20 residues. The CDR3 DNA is TGTGCCAGCAGCGCTCCCCCCTCCGGGACAGGGGGCGCCGACGCAGATACGCAGTATTTT. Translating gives CASSAPPSGTGGADADTQYF.

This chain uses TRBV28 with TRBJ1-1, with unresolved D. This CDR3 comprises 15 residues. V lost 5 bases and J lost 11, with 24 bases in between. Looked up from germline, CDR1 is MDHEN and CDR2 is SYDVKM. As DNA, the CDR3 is TGTGCCAGCAGTAAGACCCTGAGACATTACGCGGCGGCTTTCTTT. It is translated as CASSKTLRHYAAAFF.

The CDR3 loop reads CGRPRGEQYV. The CDR3 DNA reads as TGTGGCCGTCCTCGGGGAGAGCAGTACGTC. The gene calls are TRBV27 and TRBJ2-7; a possible D gene is TRBD2 (5 bases). The CDR3 contains 10 residues. The germline V gene encodes CDR1 MNHEY and CDR2 SMNVEV (reference sequence).

CDR3 sequence (DNA): TGTGCCAGCAGCCAAGTTTGGGGTACTGAAGCTTTCTTT. Protein sequence: CASSQVWGTEAFF. The rearrangement joins TRBV14 to TRBJ1-1; D unresolved. The CDR3 contains 13 residues. Germline V gene lookup returns CDR1 SGHDN and CDR2 FVKESK. Trimming shortened V by 1 base and J by 5 bases, and 8 bases separated the two germline ends.

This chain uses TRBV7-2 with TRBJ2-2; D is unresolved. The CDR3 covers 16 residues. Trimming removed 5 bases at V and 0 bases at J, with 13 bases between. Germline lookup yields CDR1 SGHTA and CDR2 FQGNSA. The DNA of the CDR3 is TGTGCCAGCAGCCCCCCCCCGGCAGCGAACACCGGGGAGCTGTTTTTT. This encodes CASSPPPAANTGELFF.

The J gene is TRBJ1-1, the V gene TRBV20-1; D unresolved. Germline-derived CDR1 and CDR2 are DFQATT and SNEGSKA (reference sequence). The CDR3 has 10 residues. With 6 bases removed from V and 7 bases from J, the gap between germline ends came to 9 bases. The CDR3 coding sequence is TGCAGTGCCCGCCCCGGTGAAGCTTTCTTT. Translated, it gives CSARPGEAFF.

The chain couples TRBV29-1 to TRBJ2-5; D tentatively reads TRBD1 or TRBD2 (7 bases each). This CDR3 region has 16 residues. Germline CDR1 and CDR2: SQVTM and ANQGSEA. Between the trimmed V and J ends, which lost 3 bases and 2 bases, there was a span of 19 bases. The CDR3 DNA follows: TGCAGCGTTGATCAGCCGGGGAGGGGGCCGCAAGAGACCCAGTACTTC. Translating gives CSVDQPGRGPQETQYF.

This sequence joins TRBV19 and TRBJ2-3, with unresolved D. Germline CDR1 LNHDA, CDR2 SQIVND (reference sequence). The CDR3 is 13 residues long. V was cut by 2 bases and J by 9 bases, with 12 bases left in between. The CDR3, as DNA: TGTGCCAGTAGTATAACGGAACGCGTCACGCAGTATTTT. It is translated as CASSITERVTQYF.

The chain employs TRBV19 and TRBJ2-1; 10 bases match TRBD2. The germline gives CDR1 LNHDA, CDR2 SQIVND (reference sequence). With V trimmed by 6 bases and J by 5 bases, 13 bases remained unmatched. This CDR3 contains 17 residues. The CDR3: CASSPWGSGGRNNEQFF. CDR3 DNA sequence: TGTGCCAGTAGCCCCTGGGGTAGCGGGGGGAGGAACAATGAGCAGTTCTTC.

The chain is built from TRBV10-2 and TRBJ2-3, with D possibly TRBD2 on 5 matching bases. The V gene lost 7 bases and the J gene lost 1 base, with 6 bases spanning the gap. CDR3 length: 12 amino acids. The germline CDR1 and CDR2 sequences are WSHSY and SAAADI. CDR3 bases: TGCGCCAGCAACGGGGGCACAGATACGCAGTATTTT. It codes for CASNGGTDTQYF.

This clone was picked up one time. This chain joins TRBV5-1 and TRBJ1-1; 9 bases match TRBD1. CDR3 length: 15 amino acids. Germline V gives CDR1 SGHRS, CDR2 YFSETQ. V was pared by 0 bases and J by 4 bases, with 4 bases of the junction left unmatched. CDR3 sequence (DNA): TGCGCCAGCAGCTTGGAGGGACAGGGAGGCACTGAAGCTTTCTTT. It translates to CASSLEGQGGTEAFF.

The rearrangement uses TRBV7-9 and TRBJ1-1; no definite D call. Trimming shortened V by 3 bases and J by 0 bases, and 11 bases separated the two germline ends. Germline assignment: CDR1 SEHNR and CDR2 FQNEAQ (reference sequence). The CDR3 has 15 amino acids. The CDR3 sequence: CASSLARTMNTEAFF. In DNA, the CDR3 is TGTGCCAGCAGCTTGGCCCGGACGATGAACACTGAAGCTTTCTTT.

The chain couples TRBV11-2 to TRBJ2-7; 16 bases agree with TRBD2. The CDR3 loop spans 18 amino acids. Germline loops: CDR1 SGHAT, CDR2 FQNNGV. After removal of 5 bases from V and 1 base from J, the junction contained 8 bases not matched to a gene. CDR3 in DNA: TGTGCCAGCAGCGTGGGGACTAGCGGGGGGGTCGAGTCCTACGAGCAGTACGTC. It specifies CASSVGTSGGVESYEQYV.

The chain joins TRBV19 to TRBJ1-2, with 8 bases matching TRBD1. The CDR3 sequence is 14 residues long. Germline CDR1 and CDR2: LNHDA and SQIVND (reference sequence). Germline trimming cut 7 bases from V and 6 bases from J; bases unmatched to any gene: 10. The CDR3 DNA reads TGTGCCAGTATTAGCCGGGACAGGCCGCATGGCTACACCTTC. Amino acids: CASISRDRPHGYTF.

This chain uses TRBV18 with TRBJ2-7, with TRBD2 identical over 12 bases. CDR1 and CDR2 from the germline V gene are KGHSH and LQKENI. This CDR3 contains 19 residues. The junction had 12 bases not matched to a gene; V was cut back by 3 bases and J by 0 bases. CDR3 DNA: TGTGCCAGCTCACCCGCGACTATCGCTAGCGGGGGGGTCTCCTACGAGCAGTACGTC. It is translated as CASSPATIASGGVSYEQYV.